A selection of T cell receptor beta chains follows, all from one sample in a study of breast tumors, draining lymph nodes, adjacent tissues. TCRdb called the multiplex PCR reads again in MiXCR, with one record for every CDR3 protein. The sample lists about 200,000 distinct CDR3 sequences; roughly 31% were seen once. Sample: axillary lymph node tissue. These receptors were collected from a female donor with breast cancer. Some clones in this sample may be carry-over from other donors' samples. Each CDR3 is given with its conserved first and last residue. A D gene is named only where the DNA matches it firmly. Clone sizes are given selectively: once, few, many, or a class where the clone is expanded.

d_call	v_call	j_call	clone_size	cdr3_aa	cdr3_nt
-	TRBV19	TRBJ1-3	many	CASTPTVGNTIYF	TGTGCCAGTACCCCGACCGTCGGAAACACCATATATTTT
-	TRBV7-2	TRBJ1-3	many	CASSLGGGLSGNTIYF	TGTGCCAGCAGCTTAGGAGGCGGCCTCTCTGGAAACACCATATATTTT
-	TRBV7-6	TRBJ2-6	many	CASSGSPTWSGANVLTF	TGTGCCAGCAGCGGTAGCCCAACATGGTCTGGGGCCAACGTCCTGACTTTC
TRBD1	TRBV15	TRBJ2-7	-	CATSSLNDRDPYEQYF	TGTGCCACCAGCAGCCTGAATGACAGGGATCCCTACGAGCAGTACTTC
TRBD1	TRBV3-1	TRBJ1-4	many	CASSPGIGTGVEKLFF	TGTGCCAGCAGCCCCGGGATCGGGACAGGGGTCGAAAAACTGTTTTTT
TRBD1	TRBV7-8	TRBJ2-5	many	CASSDARDRRVPETQYF	TGTGCCAGCAGCGACGCCCGGGACAGGAGAGTCCCAGAGACCCAGTACTTC
TRBD2	TRBV29-1	TRBJ2-4	many	CSVISSGRPPNIQYF	TGCAGCGTCATATCTAGCGGGAGGCCACCAAACATTCAGTACTTC
-	TRBV9	TRBJ1-1	few	CASSVAGMNTEAFF	TGTGCCAGCAGCGTAGCTGGGATGAACACTGAAGCTTTCTTT
-	TRBV7-6	TRBJ1-1	few	CASSLVMGGNTEAFF	TGTGCCAGCAGCTTAGTGATGGGGGGGAACACTGAAGCTTTCTTT
-	TRBV6-2/TRBV6-3	TRBJ2-5	many	CASSSPGLQETQYF	TGTGCCAGCAGTTCTCCGGGACTTCAAGAGACCCAGTACTTC
-	TRBV6-1	TRBJ1-5	many	CASGLGQPQHF	TGTGCCAGCGGATTAGGACAGCCCCAGCATTTT
-	TRBV6-2/TRBV6-3	TRBJ2-2	-	CASSHGGLNTGELFF	TGTGCCAGCAGTCACGGGGGACTTAACACCGGGGAGCTGTTTTTT
TRBD1	TRBV4-1	TRBJ2-3	many	CASSQEGGQGRTDTQYF	TGCGCCAGCAGCCAAGAGGGGGGACAGGGAAGAACAGATACGCAGTATTTT
-	TRBV12-3/TRBV12-4	TRBJ1-2	many	CASSSLDRDYGYTF	TGTGCCAGCAGTTCTCTAGACAGAGACTATGGCTACACCTTC
-	TRBV7-9	TRBJ2-2	-	CASSEKDTGDTGELFF	TGTGCCAGCAGCGAGAAGGACACGGGCGACACCGGGGAGCTGTTTTTT
TRBD1	TRBV6-5	TRBJ1-4	many	CASSRRTGRNEKLFF	TGTGCCAGCAGTCGAAGGACAGGGAGGAATGAAAAACTGTTTTTT
TRBD2	TRBV20-1	TRBJ2-1	many	CSAGGLGGLAEGGEQFF	TGCAGTGCTGGGGGTCTAGGGGGACTAGCGGAGGGAGGTGAGCAGTTCTTC
-	TRBV19	TRBJ1-2	many	CASSTTRETRRGYTF	TGTGCCAGTAGTACCACAAGGGAAACAAGACGTGGCTACACCTTC
-	TRBV15	TRBJ2-3	many	CATSRATGGLGDTQYF	TGTGCCACCAGCCGTGCGACAGGCGGTCTAGGGGATACGCAGTATTTT
TRBD2	TRBV9	TRBJ2-3	many	CASSPTAGGPGDTQYF	TGTGCCAGCAGTCCCACAGCGGGAGGGCCGGGAGATACGCAGTATTTT
-	TRBV4-1	TRBJ2-7	-	CASSQDRAYEQYF	TGCGCCAGCAGCCAAGATAGAGCCTACGAGCAGTACTTC
-	TRBV7-9	TRBJ2-3	many	CAEVGATDTQYF	TGTGCCGAAGTAGGGGCCACAGATACGCAGTATTTT
TRBD1	TRBV12-3/TRBV12-4	TRBJ1-5	many	CASTGTGGGQPQHF	TGTGCCAGCACCGGGACAGGGGGCGGTCAGCCCCAGCATTTT
TRBD2	TRBV10-1	TRBJ2-1	few	CASSESGGATEQFF	TGCGCCAGCAGTGAGTCCGGGGGGGCCACTGAGCAGTTCTTC
TRBD1	TRBV2	TRBJ2-7	many	CASLRQGYEQYF	TGTGCCAGCTTGCGACAGGGCTACGAGCAGTACTTC
TRBD2	TRBV7-2	TRBJ2-5	many	CASSFAGRDETQYF	TGTGCCAGCAGCTTTGCCGGGAGGGATGAGACCCAGTACTTC
-	TRBV5-1	TRBJ2-5	many	CASSLGQWGETQYF	TGCGCCAGCAGCTTGGGACAGTGGGGCGAGACCCAGTACTTC
TRBD2	TRBV2	TRBJ2-1	many	CASLRDLAGPYNEQFF	TGTGCCAGCCTCCGGGACCTAGCGGGGCCTTACAATGAGCAGTTCTTC
TRBD2	TRBV11-2	TRBJ2-7	many	CASSLDPSGSYEQYF	TGTGCCAGCAGCTTAGATCCTAGCGGGAGCTACGAGCAGTACTTC
-	TRBV9	TRBJ1-2	many	CASSVEDSYYANYGYTF	TGTGCCAGCAGCGTAGAGGACAGCTATTATGCTAACTATGGCTACACCTTC
-	TRBV7-2	TRBJ2-7	-	CAGNQGSPYEQYF	TGTGCCGGCAACCAAGGGTCCCCTTACGAGCAGTACTTC
TRBD2	TRBV6-1	TRBJ2-7	many	CASTLSGGAYEQYF	TGTGCCAGCACCCTTAGCGGGGGTGCCTACGAGCAGTACTTC
-	TRBV5-1	TRBJ2-1	many	CASSSGNNNEQFF	TGCGCCAGCAGCTCCGGGAACAACAATGAGCAGTTCTTC
-	TRBV7-2	TRBJ2-2	-	CASGLASLSTGELLF	TGTGCCAGCGGCTTAGCAAGTTTGTCCACCGGGGAGCTGCTTTTT
-	TRBV5-1	TRBJ2-5	few	CASSSLGGPQETQYF	TGCGCCAGCAGTTCCCTAGGGGGGCCTCAAGAGACCCAGTACTTC
-	TRBV3-1	TRBJ2-2	few	CASSQGNPLNTGELFF	TGTGCCAGCAGCCAGGGTAACCCCCTGAACACCGGGGAGCTGTTTTTT
-	TRBV28	TRBJ2-4	-	CASSLKPTVLAKNIQYF	TGTGCCAGCAGTCTGAAACCGACTGTTTTAGCCAAAAACATTCAGTACTTC
-	TRBV6-5	TRBJ2-7	many	CASSGYWDDHYEQYF	TGTGCCAGCAGTGGGTACTGGGACGACCACTACGAGCAGTACTTC
-	TRBV18	TRBJ2-4	-	CASSPKDSSAKNIQYF	TGTGCCAGCTCACCTAAGGACAGCTCAGCCAAAAACATTCAGTACTTC
-	TRBV7-6	TRBJ2-5	many	CASSIREQETQYF	TGTGCCAGCAGCATCCGGGAACAAGAGACCCAGTACTTC
-	TRBV10-3	TRBJ2-7	many	CAITPDGSYEQYF	TGTGCCATCACCCCGGACGGTTCCTACGAGCAGTACTTC
-	TRBV20-1	TRBJ1-2	many	CSARDPTAHGYTF	TGCAGTGCTAGAGATCCCACAGCTCATGGCTACACCTTC
-	TRBV4-3	TRBJ1-4	many	CASSQEPSLGGKLFF	TGCGCCAGCAGCCAAGAGCCCTCGTTAGGCGGGAAACTGTTTTTT
TRBD2	TRBV6-6	TRBJ2-2	many	CASSHSGQSSGSTGELFF	TGTGCCAGCAGTCACTCGGGACAGTCTAGCGGGAGCACCGGGGAGCTGTTTTTT
TRBD2	TRBV20-1	TRBJ2-3	-	CSARVTGRGREGFSSTDTQYF	TGCAGTGCTAGAGTCACAGGTCGTGGAAGGGAGGGCTTTTCGAGCACAGATACGCAGTATTTT
TRBD1	TRBV9	TRBJ2-1	many	CASSVEPGQGTREQFF	TGTGCCAGCAGCGTAGAGCCGGGACAGGGGACGCGGGAGCAGTTCTTC
-	TRBV9	TRBJ2-3	many	CASSVEGHLSTDTQYF	TGTGCCAGCAGCGTAGAGGGACACTTAAGCACAGATACGCAGTATTTT
TRBD2	TRBV5-1	TRBJ2-1	many	CASSLSGGYNEQFF	TGCGCCAGCAGCTTAAGCGGGGGCTACAATGAGCAGTTCTTC
TRBD1	TRBV7-2	TRBJ1-5	many	CASTLRGGSNQPQHF	TGTGCCAGCACCCTCAGGGGGGGTAGCAATCAGCCCCAGCATTTT
-	TRBV29-1	TRBJ2-3	many	CSVEDVGERTDTQYF	TGCAGCGTTGAAGATGTGGGGGAGAGAACAGATACGCAGTATTTT
TRBD2	TRBV3-1	TRBJ2-3	many	CASSQKRGGPTDTQYF	TGTGCCAGCAGCCAGAAGCGGGGGGGACCCACAGATACGCAGTATTTT
-	TRBV5-4	TRBJ2-7	-	CASGPEVGGEQYF	TGTGCCAGCGGCCCGGAGGTAGGAGGCGAGCAGTACTTC
TRBD1	TRBV7-3	TRBJ2-1	many	CASSLETGVNEQFF	TGTGCCAGCAGCTTGGAGACAGGGGTCAATGAGCAGTTCTTC
-	TRBV20-1	TRBJ2-3	many	CSARIGSDTQYF	TGCAGTGCCCGGATTGGTTCAGATACGCAGTATTTT